The 2 T cell receptor beta chains presented below share a single source sample, sequenced in a study of post-analysis software for immune sequencing data. Study outcomes and limitations: Controls showed lower frequencies than patients for four to six TRBV segments, and TRBV5-6, TRBV5-1 and TRBV20-1 were among these.

Antigens for these TCRs are unknown. The authors incorporated unique molecular identifiers into the TCR beta cDNA libraries. TCRdb ran MiXCR on the PCR reads and lists one entry per CDR3 protein. The sample yields around 700,000 distinct CDR3 sequences, 55% to 60% seen once. Sequenced: blood. These receptors originate from a girl aged 2 to 10 with multiple sclerosis.

J is TRBJ1-1 and V is TRBV7-8; unclear D gene. The length of the CDR3 is 14 residues. Trimming cost V 3 bases and J 6 bases, with 14 bases left between them. The germline CDR1 and CDR2 sequences are SGHVS and FQNEAQ. CDR3 bases: TGTGCCAGCAGCTTCAGTCCTAACGCCGCTGAAGCTTTCTTT. Protein product: CASSFSPNAAEAFF.

The V gene is TRBV12-3 or TRBV12-4, the J gene TRBJ1-1; TRBD1 is a possible D gene (6 bases). Trimming shortened V by 6 bases and J by 1 base, and 15 bases separated the two germline ends. There are 15 residues in the CDR3. CDR3 residues: CASSLTGHSNTEAFF. The DNA for the CDR3 is TGTGCCAGCAGCCTGACGGGACACTCGAACACTGAAGCTTTCTTT.